This is a list of T cell receptor beta chains from one sample in a study of shared clonotypes between healthy human individuals. TCRdb keeps only in-frame clones here, not all; method: immunoSEQ multiplex PCR. The repertoire includes about 560,000 clones, around three quarters of them detected once, and around 11% sits in the top ten. The specimen was PBMCs. The receptors were gathered from a woman aged 40-49 years in good health. Some clones in this sample may be carry-over from other donors' samples. CDR3s include the opening cysteine and the closing phenylalanine or tryptophan. Clone size is given for some rows only: seen once, a few or many times, or a class if the clone is expanded.

len,abundance,v_gene,CDR3aa
14,-,TRBV30,CAWSQRASSYEQYF
14,-,TRBV10-2,CASSEDRGLNIQYF
15,-,TRBV15,CATSNPTGSNYGYTF
15,-,TRBV19,CASTATGTGGEKLFF
14,-,TRBV5-1,CASSWSTGVVELFF
14,-,TRBV11-2,CASSWTGSTDTQYF
14,many,TRBV18,CASSPREFNYGYTF
16,-,TRBV10-3,CAISGRPGGPPETQYF
14,-,TRBV5-1,CASTKQTGNTEAFF
17,-,TRBV2,CASRGGQSISGANVLTF
12,-,TRBV19,CASSMEGGSQYF
16,-,TRBV5-1,CASSVGPDRGSYGYTF
16,-,TRBV21-1,CASSKLRTPRDYEQYF
13,-,TRBV19,CASSTDSNQPQHF
15,few,TRBV4-2,CASSNARDVQETQYF
14,-,TRBV5-1,CASSASGTEYGYTF
13,-,TRBV15,CATSRTSNTEAFF
14,-,TRBV28,CASSYTSGVYEQYF
13,-,TRBV10-3,CAIQTGGAGGYTF
15,-,TRBV7-9,CASSLDAGRTDTQYF
17,-,TRBV28,CASSLWSLAGYTDTQYF
16,-,TRBV27,CASSLSADSRPYEQYF
13,-,TRBV11-2,CASSLSVQYEQYF
14,-,TRBV30,CAWSVPGGWEKLFF
16,once,TRBV9,CASSATSGRTKNIQYF
15,-,TRBV23-1,CASSRGQGGGQPQHF
14,-,TRBV6-1,CASSWVGRTREQYF
17,few,TRBV19,CASSIDLGQFSNQPQHF
12,-,TRBV30,CAWSADREEAFF
15,-,TRBV16,CASSQTGVGNQPQHF
16,-,TRBV6-1,CASSDQDRTTSYEQYF
14,-,TRBV7-8,CASSLGTSNQPQHF
15,-,TRBV19,CASRTGLAAAGELFF
13,-,TRBV28,CASSSGSSYEQYF
14,-,TRBV6-5,CASSSLTAPAAQYF